The clone carrying this TCR beta chain was counted a single time. Its antigen is unknown. Sequenced by immunoSEQ multiplex PCR; TCRdb stores in-frame clones only, minus some. Of about 97,000 clones in the sample, nearly 95% are singletons; the top ten hold 3.1%. Surgery without prior neoadjuvant therapy was the treatment of the selected pancreatic ductal adenocarcinoma patients. These data originate in a study of T cells in pancreatic ductal adenocarcinoma. Findings of the study overall: Tumor and blood clonality did not differ significantly, about 0.11 versus 0.072. The resected pancreatic cancer cohort was biased toward the minority with early-stage disease.

The germline V gene has CDR1 MDHEN and CDR2 SYDVKM. The CDR3 extends over 14 amino acids. V shed 11 bases and J 4 bases; nucleotides not matched to a gene: 11. The V gene is TRBV28, the J gene TRBJ2-7, with 10 bases identical to TRBD2. Source material: PBMCs. The sequence was collected from a human donor with pancreatic ductal adenocarcinoma. The CDR3 spells CAAAEREGWYEQYF. For the CDR3, the DNA is TGTGCCGCAGCGGAGCGGGAGGGGTGGTACGAGCAGTACTTC.